Reported below is one T cell receptor (beta chain). Its matching antigen is unknown. One entry per CDR3 protein results from TCRdb running MiXCR on the reads. The data show about 890,000 distinct CDR3 sequences, roughly 31% seen once. This sample was taken from a study of T cell repertoires in cytomegalovirus infection. Study background: Researchers turned to recently identified HLA-C-restricted CMV epitopes as well as well-studied HLA-B-restricted ones. Signatures in public TCR beta sequences pointed to both CMV infection and matching HLA type. Points from the study as a whole: There were carriers of CMV plus the relevant HLA, and cumulative public TCR beta family frequency identified them. CMV-specific TCR beta clonotypes restricted by HLA-C dominated the ex vivo response.

This receptor was obtained from a human donor in good health (CMV status not recorded). Some clones in this sample may be carry-over from other donors' samples. The sequencing here drew on cultured CD8+ T cells from PBMCs, taken from culture after CMV antigen stimulation.

The CDR3 DNA is TGTGCCAGCAGCGTAGGGAGTGGGACAGGCATATACAATGAGCAGTTCTTC. The encoded protein is CASSVGSGTGIYNEQFF. This sequence joins TRBV9 and TRBJ2-1; TRBD1 agrees at 8 bases. Unmatched junction bases numbered 9, after V lost 0 bases and J lost 4 bases. This CDR3 is 17 amino acids long. Germline lookup yields CDR1 SGDLS and CDR2 YYNGEE.